The 30 T cell receptor beta chains below all came from one sample that was sequenced in a study of OX40 agonist ivuxolimab in advanced cancers. Assay used: immunoSEQ multiplex PCR; TCRdb lists only in-frame clones, some missing. This sample has roughly 72,000 clones, with about 94% found just once. Sequencing was performed on CD4+ or CD8+ T cells sorted from blood, taken in a trial of the OX40 agonist ivuxolimab. The source is an adult with an advanced solid tumor such as melanoma, head and neck, liver or kidney cancer.

This clone was counted once. The CDR3 DNA reads TGCGCCAGCAGCCTCGGGACTAGCGGAAACTACGAGCAGTACTTC. Protein: CASSLGTSGNYEQYF. V is TRBV4-3 and J is TRBJ2-7, with TRBD2 matching over 11 bases. J lost 3 bases, V lost 4 bases, and 5 bases had no gene match. The length of the CDR3 is 15 residues. The germline CDR1 and CDR2 sequences are LGHNA and YSLEER.

The CDR3 region is CASSYSADEQFF. As DNA, the CDR3 is TGTGCCAGCAGTTACTCGGCGGATGAGCAGTTCTTC. The chain joins TRBV6-6 to TRBJ2-1; D unresolved. The CDR3 length is 12 residues. The V gene's germline CDR1 is MNHNY and CDR2 SVGAGI (reference sequence). Trimming removed 0 bases from V and 8 bases from J, with 5 bases in between.

The J gene is TRBJ2-1, the V gene TRBV4-1; weak D call: TRBD2 (7 bases). This CDR3 contains 13 residues. Germline CDR1 MGHRA, CDR2 YSYEKL. Trimming removed 11 bases at V and 8 bases at J, with 19 bases between. CDR3 amino acids: CAGRGGPLDEQFF. The CDR3 coding sequence is TGCGCCGGAAGGGGGGGCCCATTGGATGAGCAGTTCTTC.

The chain couples TRBV2 to TRBJ2-3; unclear D gene. In germline, CDR1 is SNHLY, CDR2 FYNNEI. Trimming left V 8 bases short and J 3 bases short, with 12 bases between. CDR3 size: 13 residues. CDR3 sequence (DNA): TGTGCCAGCTGTCGGGTCTTAACAGATACGCAGTATTTT. This sequence encodes CASCRVLTDTQYF. Together with reference TRBV2 and TRBJ2-3, the CDR3 gives the full variable domain: EPEVTQTPSHQVTQMGQEVILRCVPISNHLYFYWYRQILGQKVEFLVSFYNNEISEKSEIFDDQFSVERPDGSNFTLKIRSTKLEDSAMYFCASCRVLTDTQYFGPGTRLTVL.

V is TRBV6-5 and J is TRBJ1-6; 8 bases are shared with TRBD1. This CDR3 is 14 amino acids long. Germline CDR1 and CDR2: MNHEY and SVGAGI. Losses at the gene ends were 6 bases for V and 10 bases for J; bases not matched to a gene: 8. The CDR3 nucleotides are TGTGCCAGCAGCACCGACAGGGGAGGCTCACCCCTCCACTTT. Protein: CASSTDRGGSPLHF.

The J gene is TRBJ2-5, the V gene TRBV7-9; the D gene is possibly TRBD1 (6 bases). This CDR3 is built from 15 residues. Trimming stripped 1 base from V and 1 base from J, with 10 bases between. Germline-derived CDR1 and CDR2 are SEHNR and FQNEAQ (reference sequence). The CDR3 spells CASSLGPGAQETQYF. CDR3 in DNA: TGTGCCAGCAGCTTAGGGCCAGGGGCCCAAGAGACCCAGTACTTC.

The V and J genes are TRBV7-2 and TRBJ2-7, with D perhaps assigned TRBD1 or TRBD2 (6 bases each). CDR1 is SGHTA, CDR2 FQGNSA, per germline. Between the trimmed V and J ends, which lost 2 bases and 3 bases, there was a span of 14 bases. The CDR3 covers 15 residues. Here the CDR3 DNA reads TGTGCCAGCAGCTTATACGGGGGCGGCGTCTACGAGCAGTACTTC. Amino acid sequence: CASSLYGGGVYEQYF.

J is TRBJ2-3 and V is TRBV18, with D possibly matching TRBD1 (5 bases). V was cut by 3 bases and J by 0 bases, with 13 bases left in between. CDR1 KGHSH and CDR2 LQKENI come from the germline V gene. The CDR3 is made up of 16 amino acids. CDR3 nucleotide sequence: TGTGCCAGCTCACCGCAGGGCTCGCAAAGCACAGATACGCAGTATTTT. Its translation: CASSPQGSQSTDTQYF. The whole variable domain, filled in from reference TRBV18 and TRBJ2-3, reads NAGVMQNPRHLVRRRGQEARLRCSPMKGHSHVYWYRQLPEEGLKFMVYLQKENIIDESGMPKERFSAEFPKEGPSILRIQQVVRGDSAAYFCASSPQGSQSTDTQYFGPGTRLTVL.

This clone was seen once. The chain couples TRBV6-5 to TRBJ1-1; weak D call: TRBD1 (5 bases). This CDR3 contains 15 residues. From germline, CDR1 is MNHEY and CDR2 SVGAGI. V lost 0 bases and J lost 1, with 9 bases in between. Written as DNA, the CDR3 is TGTGCCAGCAGTTACTCGGGACCGACGAACACTGAAGCTTTCTTT. Protein product: CASSYSGPTNTEAFF.

The CDR3 sequence is CASSYSNGFNTEAFF. The DNA for the CDR3 is TGTGCCAGCAGTTACTCGAATGGGTTCAACACTGAAGCTTTCTTT. The chain combines TRBV6-5 with TRBJ1-1, with D unclear. The CDR3 is 15 amino acids. Germline loops: CDR1 MNHEY, CDR2 SVGAGI. The V end was cut by 0 bases, the J end by 2 bases, with 10 bases between.

This CDR3 is CASSQARGVYNEQFF. The CDR3 nucleotides are TGCGCCAGCAGCCAAGCTCGGGGGGTCTACAATGAGCAGTTCTTC. The chain has TRBV4-1 and TRBJ2-1; TRBD2 matches 7 bases. The CDR3 spans 15 residues. The junction had 3 bases not matched to a gene; V was cut back by 1 base and J by 3 bases. Germline V CDR1 and CDR2: MGHRA, YSYEKL.

The chain joins TRBV5-1 to TRBJ2-5; 7 bases align to TRBD1. Germline-derived CDR1 and CDR2 are SGHRS and YFSETQ. The V and J ends lost 3 bases and 4 bases, in that order; junction bases with no gene match: 9. CDR3 length: 15 residues. The CDR3, as DNA: TGCGCCAGCAGCTCGTACAGGGGATGGGTAGAGACCCAGTACTTC. Protein sequence: CASSSYRGWVETQYF.

CDR3 residues: CASTRGLHSTDTQYF. The CDR3 nucleotides are TGTGCCAGCACCCGGGGGCTCCATAGCACAGATACGCAGTATTTT. The V call is TRBV9, the J call TRBJ2-3, with D perhaps matching TRBD1 or TRBD2 (6 bases each). The length of the CDR3 is 15 residues. V lost 6 bases to trimming and J lost 0 bases, with 14 bases between them. Germline loops: CDR1 SGDLS, CDR2 YYNGEE.

This clone has only one observation. V and J are TRBV5-5 and TRBJ2-7; D possibly uses TRBD1 or TRBD2 (5 bases each). Trimming cost V 4 bases and J 2 bases, with 13 bases left between them. The CDR3 spans 14 residues. CDR1 SGHKS and CDR2 YYEKEE come from the germline V gene (reference sequence). CDR3 bases: TGTGCCAGCAGCCCGGGGACCGGAGCCTACGAGCAGTACTTC. Its protein is CASSPGTGAYEQYF. Full variable domain (rest looked up from reference TRBV5-5 and TRBJ2-7): DAGVTQSPTHLIKTRGQQVTLRCSPISGHKSVSWYQQVLGQGPQFIFQYYEKEERGRGNFPDRFSARQFPNYSSELNVNALLLGDSALYLCASSPGTGAYEQYFGPGTRLTVT.

Notes on this clone: Compared with germline, one end of the junction differs, possibly owing to a read error. The chain carries TRBV7-7 and TRBJ2-1; D is possibly TRBD2 (5 bases). This CDR3 region has 16 residues. Looked up from germline, CDR1 is SSHAT and CDR2 is FNYEAQ (reference sequence). The CDR3: CASSPRERYSYNEQFF. The DNA of the CDR3 is TGTGCTAGCAGCCCCCGAGAGCGGTACTCCTACAATGAGCAGTTCTTC.

The CDR3 region has the DNA TGCGCCAGCAGCCGGGACAGTTCGAACACCGGGGAGCTGTTTTTT. Its translation is CASSRDSSNTGELFF. The gene calls are TRBV10-1 and TRBJ2-2; 7 bases align to TRBD1. Looked up from germline, CDR1 is WNHNN and CDR2 is SYGVQD (reference sequence). After removal of 6 bases from V and 0 bases from J, the junction contained 4 bases not matched to a gene. This CDR3 is built from 15 residues.

The chain couples TRBV19 to TRBJ1-2; D is uncertain. CDR3 length: 13 residues. The V gene lost 3 bases and the J gene lost 5 bases, with 10 bases spanning the gap. Germline-derived CDR1 and CDR2 are LNHDA and SQIVND (reference sequence). The CDR3 nucleotides read TGTGCCAGTAGTATCGGGTTTGGGTATGGCTACACCTTC. The encoded protein is CASSIGFGYGYTF.

This chain uses TRBV6-5 with TRBJ2-7; D is ambiguous. V dropped 7 bases and J dropped 7 bases, with 17 bases sitting between them. Germline lookup yields CDR1 MNHEY and CDR2 SVGAGI. The CDR3 extends over 13 amino acids. The CDR3 region is CASTPGPRTEQYF. In DNA, the CDR3 is TGTGCCAGCACACCGGGCCCCAGAACTGAGCAGTACTTC.

The V and J genes are TRBV4-3 and TRBJ2-7; tentatively, D is TRBD2 (6 bases). The V end lost 2 bases, the J end lost 6 bases, and 17 bases lay between the germline ends. The CDR3 has 15 residues. Germline-derived CDR1 and CDR2 are LGHNA and YSLEER. CDR3 sequence reads: CASSQYWMGGVEQYF. The CDR3 DNA sequence: TGCGCCAGCAGCCAATATTGGATGGGGGGTGTCGAGCAGTACTTC.

This rearrangement joins TRBV27 to TRBJ1-2, with D maybe TRBD1 (5 bases). CDR1 and CDR2 (germline): MNHEY, SMNVEV (reference sequence). V lost 7 bases, J lost 4 bases, and 13 bases lay in between. This CDR3 has 13 residues. In DNA, the CDR3 is TGTGCCAGCACAATGGGACTCCTCTATGGCTACACCTTC. Encoded protein: CASTMGLLYGYTF.

The genes are TRBV19 and TRBJ2-3; 9 positions agree with TRBD2. Germline-derived CDR1 and CDR2 are LNHDA and SQIVND (reference sequence). The V segment lost 0 bases and the J segment 5 bases; nucleotides outside the gene matches: 6. The CDR3 is 16 residues long. CDR3 in amino acids: CASSIEEGGRGDTQYF. CDR3 in DNA: TGTGCCAGTAGTATAGAGGAAGGCGGGAGGGGAGATACGCAGTATTTT.

This chain connects TRBV7-2 to TRBJ2-3; D tentatively fits TRBD1 or TRBD2 (6 bases each). CDR1 is SGHTA and CDR2 is FQGNSA in the germline V gene. This CDR3 contains 16 residues. V gave up 5 bases and J gave up 0 bases, with 15 bases separating them. The CDR3 sequence: CASSTGDRISTDTQYF. The CDR3 DNA sequence: TGTGCCAGCAGCACGGGAGACAGGATCAGCACAGATACGCAGTATTTT.

The rearrangement uses TRBV5-8 and TRBJ1-1; D unclear. CDR3 length equals 13 residues. From germline, CDR1 is SGHTS and CDR2 YDEGEE. Trimming removed 1 base at V and 1 base at J, with 5 bases between. The DNA of the CDR3 is TGTGCCAGCAGCTTGAGTCGGAACACTGAAGCTTTCTTT. This codes for CASSLSRNTEAFF.

A single count supports this clone. V usage is TRBV10-3 and J usage is TRBJ2-7, with 8 bases matching TRBD1. Germline values: CDR1 ENHRY, CDR2 SYGVKD. CDR3 length equals 15 residues. The J segment lost 2 bases and the V segment lost 0 bases, leaving 3 bases of the junction unmatched. The CDR3 loop reads CAISESMGQAYEQYF. The CDR3 coding sequence is TGTGCCATCAGTGAGTCGATGGGACAGGCCTACGAGCAGTACTTC.

The gene calls are TRBV28 and TRBJ1-1; D is unresolved. V lost 2 bases and J 4 bases, leaving 5 bases between the germline ends. In germline, CDR1 is MDHEN, CDR2 SYDVKM. This CDR3 has 12 amino acids. In nucleotides, the CDR3 is TGTGCCAGCAGTTTAGGGCGCACTGAAGCTTTCTTT. Encoded protein: CASSLGRTEAFF.

V usage is TRBV5-1 and J usage is TRBJ2-3, with TRBD2 identical over 11 bases. V was pared by 1 base and J by 6 bases, with 10 bases of the junction left unmatched. The CDR3 covers 17 residues. CDR1 and CDR2 from the germline V gene are SGHRS and YFSETQ. Here the CDR3 reads CASSLFGLAGPKDTQYF. As DNA, the CDR3 is TGCGCCAGCAGCTTGTTCGGACTAGCGGGCCCAAAGGATACGCAGTATTTT.

The chain has TRBV7-9 and TRBJ2-3, with 10 bases lining up with TRBD1. Germline loops: CDR1 SEHNR, CDR2 FQNEAQ (reference sequence). The V and J ends lost 5 bases and 4 bases, in that order; junction bases with no gene match: 6. This CDR3 is built from 15 residues. This chain's CDR3 is CASSAWTGGADTQYF. The CDR3 DNA is TGTGCCAGCAGCGCCTGGACAGGGGGGGCAGATACGCAGTATTTT.

The chain carries TRBV29-1 and TRBJ2-2, with D hard to call. CDR1 and CDR2 from the germline V gene are SQVTM and ANQGSEA. V lost 4 bases to trimming and J lost 4 bases, with 13 bases between them. The CDR3 contains 14 residues. This CDR3 is CSVVPLLSTGELFF. CDR3 sequence (DNA): TGCAGCGTTGTGCCGCTCTTGAGCACCGGGGAGCTGTTTTTT.

The V gene is TRBV15, the J gene TRBJ2-7; the D gene is possibly TRBD1 (6 bases). V was pared by 3 bases and J by 2 bases, with 11 bases between. The CDR3 runs 14 residues. Germline CDR1 and CDR2: LNHNV and YYDKDF (reference sequence). CDR3 loop: CATSRDSFPYEQYF. The CDR3 bases are TGTGCCACCAGCAGGGACAGCTTCCCCTACGAGCAGTACTTC.

The V and J genes are TRBV27 and TRBJ2-1, with 13 bases fitting TRBD2. The CDR3 extends over 16 amino acids. Trimming removed 10 bases from V and 4 bases from J; junction bases left unmatched: 10. Germline lookup yields CDR1 MNHEY and CDR2 SMNVEV (reference sequence). The CDR3 region has the DNA TGTGCCACCGCCGCCCTACTAGCGGGGGGGTACAATGAGCAGTTCTTC. This translates into CATAALLAGGYNEQFF.